This T cell receptor (beta chain) is drawn from a study of identical twins. TCRdb re-derived calls from the 5' RACE reads in MiXCR, one entry per CDR3 protein. The sample records some 900,000 distinct CDR3 sequences, around 12% being singletons. Trimming removed 3 bases at V and 6 bases at J, with 12 bases between. CDR3 size: 14 residues. Germline assignment: CDR1 MDHEN and CDR2 SYDVKM. The same sample was also used in a study of yellow fever vaccine responses in identical twins.

The specimen sequenced was PBMCs. The chain joins TRBV28 to TRBJ2-4; perhaps D is TRBD1 or TRBD2 (5 bases each). This clonotype originated in a woman younger than 30 in good health. This chain's CDR3 is CASSFARGGNIQYF. The CDR3 bases are TGTGCCAGCAGTTTTGCCCGGGGCGGAAACATTCAGTACTTC. The full variable domain, rest sourced from reference TRBV28 and TRBJ2-4, is DVKVTQSSRYLVKRTGEKVFLECVQDMDHENMFWYRQDPGLGLRLIYFSYDVKMKEKGDIPEGYSVSREKKERFSLILESASTNQTSMYLCASSFARGGNIQYFGAGTRLSVL.